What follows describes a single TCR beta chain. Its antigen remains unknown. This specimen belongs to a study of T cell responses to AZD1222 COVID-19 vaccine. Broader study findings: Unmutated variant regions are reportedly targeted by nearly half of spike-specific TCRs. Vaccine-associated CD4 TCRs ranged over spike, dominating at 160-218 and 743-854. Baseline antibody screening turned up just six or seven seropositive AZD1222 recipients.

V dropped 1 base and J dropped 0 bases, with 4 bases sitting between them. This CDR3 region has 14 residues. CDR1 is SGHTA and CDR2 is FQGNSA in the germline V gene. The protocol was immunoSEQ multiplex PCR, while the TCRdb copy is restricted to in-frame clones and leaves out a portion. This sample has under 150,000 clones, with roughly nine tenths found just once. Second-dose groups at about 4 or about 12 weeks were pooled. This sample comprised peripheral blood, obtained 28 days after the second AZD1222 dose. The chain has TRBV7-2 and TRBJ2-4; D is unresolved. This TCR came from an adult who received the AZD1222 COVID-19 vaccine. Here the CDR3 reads CASSLELAKNIQYF. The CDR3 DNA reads TGTGCCAGCAGCTTAGAATTAGCCAAAAACATTCAGTACTTC.